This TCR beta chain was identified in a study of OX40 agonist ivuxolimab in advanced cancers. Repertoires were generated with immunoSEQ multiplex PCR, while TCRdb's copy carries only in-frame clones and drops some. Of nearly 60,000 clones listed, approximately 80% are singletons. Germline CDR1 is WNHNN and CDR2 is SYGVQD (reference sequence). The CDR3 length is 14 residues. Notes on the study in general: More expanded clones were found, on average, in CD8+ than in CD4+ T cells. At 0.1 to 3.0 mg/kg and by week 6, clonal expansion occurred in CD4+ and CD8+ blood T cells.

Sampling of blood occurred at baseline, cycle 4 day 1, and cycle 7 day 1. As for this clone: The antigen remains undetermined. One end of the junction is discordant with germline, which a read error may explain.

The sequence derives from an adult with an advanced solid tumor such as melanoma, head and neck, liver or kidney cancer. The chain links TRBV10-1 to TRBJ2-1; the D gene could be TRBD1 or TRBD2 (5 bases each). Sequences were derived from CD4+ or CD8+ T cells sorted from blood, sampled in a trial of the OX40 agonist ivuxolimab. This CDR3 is CAGSDSGPYNEQFF. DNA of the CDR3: TGCGCCGGCAGTGACTCGGGACCCTACAATGAGCAGTTCTTC.